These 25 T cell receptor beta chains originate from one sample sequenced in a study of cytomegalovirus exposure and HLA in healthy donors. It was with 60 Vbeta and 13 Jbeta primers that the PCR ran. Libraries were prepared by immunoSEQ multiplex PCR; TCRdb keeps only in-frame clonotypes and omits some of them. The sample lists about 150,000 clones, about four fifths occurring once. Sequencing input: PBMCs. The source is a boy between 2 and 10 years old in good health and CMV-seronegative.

CDR3 sequence (DNA): TGTGCCAGCAGTTGGGGCCCGGGAGCAGAGAACACTGAAGCTTTCTTT. This translates into CASSWGPGAENTEAFF. This chain uses TRBV6-5 with TRBJ1-1, with TRBD1 as a possible D gene (5 bases). This CDR3 has 16 residues. Germline lookup yields CDR1 MNHEY and CDR2 SVGAGI. The ends were cut back, 4 bases at V and 1 base at J, with 16 bases in the middle.

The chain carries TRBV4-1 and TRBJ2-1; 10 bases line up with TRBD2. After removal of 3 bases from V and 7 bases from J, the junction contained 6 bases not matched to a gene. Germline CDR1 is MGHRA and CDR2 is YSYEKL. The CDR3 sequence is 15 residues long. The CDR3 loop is CASSHLAGARNEQFF. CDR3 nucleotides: TGCGCCAGCAGCCACCTAGCGGGAGCTAGGAATGAGCAGTTCTTC.

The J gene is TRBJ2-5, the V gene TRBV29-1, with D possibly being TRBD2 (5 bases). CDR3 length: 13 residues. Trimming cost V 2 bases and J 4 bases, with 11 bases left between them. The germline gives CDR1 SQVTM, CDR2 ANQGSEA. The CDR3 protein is CSVELGSGETQYF. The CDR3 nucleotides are TGCAGCGTTGAATTAGGGAGTGGAGAGACCCAGTACTTC.

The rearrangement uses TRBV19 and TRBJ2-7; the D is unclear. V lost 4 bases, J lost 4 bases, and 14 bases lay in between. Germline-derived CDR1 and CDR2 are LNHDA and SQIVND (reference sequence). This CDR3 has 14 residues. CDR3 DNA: TGTGCCAGTAGTAATGGCAGTCCTGATTACGAGCAGTACTTC. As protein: CASSNGSPDYEQYF.

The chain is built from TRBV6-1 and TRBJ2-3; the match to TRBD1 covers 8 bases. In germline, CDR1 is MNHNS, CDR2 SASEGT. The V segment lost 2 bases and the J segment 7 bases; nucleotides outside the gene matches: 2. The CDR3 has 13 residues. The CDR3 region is CASSEQGANTQYF. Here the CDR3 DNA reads TGTGCCAGCAGTGAACAGGGGGCGAATACGCAGTATTTT.

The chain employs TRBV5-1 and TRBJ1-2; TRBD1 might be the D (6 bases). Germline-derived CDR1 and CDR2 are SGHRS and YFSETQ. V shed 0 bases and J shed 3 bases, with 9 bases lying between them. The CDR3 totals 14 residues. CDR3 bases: TGCGCCAGCAGCTTGGGGGGACACTACTATGGCTACACCTTC. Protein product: CASSLGGHYYGYTF.

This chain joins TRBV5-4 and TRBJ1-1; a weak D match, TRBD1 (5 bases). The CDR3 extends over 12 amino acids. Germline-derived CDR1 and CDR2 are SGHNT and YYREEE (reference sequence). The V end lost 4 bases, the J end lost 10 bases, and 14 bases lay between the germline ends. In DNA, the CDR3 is TGTGCCAGCAGCAGAGGGACTTCGAGAGCTTTCTTT. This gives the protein CASSRGTSRAFF. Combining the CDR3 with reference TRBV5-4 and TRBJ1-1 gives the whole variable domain ETGVTQSPTHLIKTRGQQVTLRCSSQSGHNTVSWYQQALGQGPQFIFQYYREEENGRGNFPPRFSGLQFPNYSSELNVNALELDDSALYLCASSRGTSRAFFGQGTRLTVV.

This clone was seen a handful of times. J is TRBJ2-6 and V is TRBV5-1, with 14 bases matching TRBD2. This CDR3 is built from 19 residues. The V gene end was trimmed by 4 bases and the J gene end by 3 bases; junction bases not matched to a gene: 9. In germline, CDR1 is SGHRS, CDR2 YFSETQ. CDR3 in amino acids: CASSLRGLAGVSGANVLTF. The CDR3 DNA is TGCGCCAGCAGCCTTCGGGGACTAGCGGGAGTAAGTGGGGCCAACGTCCTGACTTTC.

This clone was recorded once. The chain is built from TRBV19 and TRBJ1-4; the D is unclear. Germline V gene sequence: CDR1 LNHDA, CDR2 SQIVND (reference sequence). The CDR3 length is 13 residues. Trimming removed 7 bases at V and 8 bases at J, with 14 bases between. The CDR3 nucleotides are TGTGCCAGTATTAACGAGGGAGCCGAAAAACTGTTTTTT. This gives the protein CASINEGAEKLFF.

The CDR3 here is CASSRGSGNTEAFF. The CDR3 DNA follows: TGCGCCAGCAGCCGCGGGAGCGGGAACACTGAAGCTTTCTTT. The chain uses TRBV5-1 and TRBJ1-1, with D uncertain. The germline V gene encodes CDR1 SGHRS and CDR2 YFSETQ. This CDR3 has 14 residues. V shed 4 bases and J shed 1 base, with 11 bases lying between them.

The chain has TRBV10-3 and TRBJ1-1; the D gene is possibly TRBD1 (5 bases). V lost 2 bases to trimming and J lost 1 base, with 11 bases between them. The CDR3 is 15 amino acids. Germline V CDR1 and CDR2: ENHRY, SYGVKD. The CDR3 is CAISENGGANTEAFF. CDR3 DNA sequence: TGTGCCATCAGTGAGAACGGAGGGGCGAACACTGAAGCTTTCTTT.

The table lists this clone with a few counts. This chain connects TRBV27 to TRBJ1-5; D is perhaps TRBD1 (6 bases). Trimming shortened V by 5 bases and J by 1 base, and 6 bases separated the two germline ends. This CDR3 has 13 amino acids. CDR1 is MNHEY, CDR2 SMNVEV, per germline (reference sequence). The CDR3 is CASSGQSNQPQHF. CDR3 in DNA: TGTGCCAGCAGTGGACAGAGCAATCAGCCCCAGCATTTT.

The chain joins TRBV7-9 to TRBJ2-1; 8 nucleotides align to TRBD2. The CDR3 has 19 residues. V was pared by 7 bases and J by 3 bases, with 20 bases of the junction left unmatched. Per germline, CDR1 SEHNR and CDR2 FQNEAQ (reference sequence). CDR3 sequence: CASTHRLGLAGSYYNEQFF. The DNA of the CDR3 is TGTGCCAGCACTCATCGGTTAGGCCTAGCGGGTTCCTACTACAATGAGCAGTTCTTC.

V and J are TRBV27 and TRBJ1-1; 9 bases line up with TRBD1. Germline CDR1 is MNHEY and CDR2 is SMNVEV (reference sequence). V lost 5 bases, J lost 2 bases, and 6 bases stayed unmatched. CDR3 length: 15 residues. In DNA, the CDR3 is TGTGCCAGCAGTGCGGACAGGGGTCTAAACACTGAAGCTTTCTTT. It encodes CASSADRGLNTEAFF.

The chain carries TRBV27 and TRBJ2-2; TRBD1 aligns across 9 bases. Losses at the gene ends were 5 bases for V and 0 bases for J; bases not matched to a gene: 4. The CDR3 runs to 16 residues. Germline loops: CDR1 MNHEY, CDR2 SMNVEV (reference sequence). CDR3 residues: CASSRTGGTNTGELFF. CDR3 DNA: TGTGCCAGCAGTCGTACAGGGGGCACGAACACCGGGGAGCTGTTTTTT.

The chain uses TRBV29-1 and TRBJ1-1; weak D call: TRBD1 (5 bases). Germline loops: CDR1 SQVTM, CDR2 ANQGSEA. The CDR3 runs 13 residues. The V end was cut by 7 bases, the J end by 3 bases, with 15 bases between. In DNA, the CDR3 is TGCAGCGCCATGGGGCCAGTTGACACTGAAGCTTTCTTT. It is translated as CSAMGPVDTEAFF. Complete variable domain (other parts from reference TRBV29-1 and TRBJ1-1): SAVISQKPSRDICQRGTSLTIQCQVDSQVTMMFWYRQQPGQSLTLIATANQGSEATYESGFVIDKFPISRPNLTFSTLTVSNMSPEDSSIYLCSAMGPVDTEAFFGQGTRLTVV.

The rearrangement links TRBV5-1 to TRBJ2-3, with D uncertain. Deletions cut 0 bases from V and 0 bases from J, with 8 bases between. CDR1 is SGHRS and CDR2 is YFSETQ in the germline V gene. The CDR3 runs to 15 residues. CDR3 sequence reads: CASSLDIASTDTQYF. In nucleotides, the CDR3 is TGCGCCAGCAGCTTGGACATTGCTAGCACAGATACGCAGTATTTT.

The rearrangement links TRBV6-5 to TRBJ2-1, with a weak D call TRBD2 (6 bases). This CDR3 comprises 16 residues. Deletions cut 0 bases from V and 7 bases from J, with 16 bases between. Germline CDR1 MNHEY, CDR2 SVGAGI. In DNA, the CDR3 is TGTGCCAGCAGTTACTCCCGACTAGACCGCGGGAATGAGCAGTTCTTC. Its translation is CASSYSRLDRGNEQFF.

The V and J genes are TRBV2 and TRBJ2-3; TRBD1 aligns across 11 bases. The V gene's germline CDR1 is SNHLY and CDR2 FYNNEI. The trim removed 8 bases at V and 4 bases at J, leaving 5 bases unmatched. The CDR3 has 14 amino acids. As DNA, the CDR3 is TGTGCCAGCTCGGAGGGACAGGGGGCAGATACGCAGTATTTT. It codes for CASSEGQGADTQYF. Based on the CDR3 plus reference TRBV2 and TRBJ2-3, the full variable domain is EPEVTQTPSHQVTQMGQEVILRCVPISNHLYFYWYRQILGQKVEFLVSFYNNEISEKSEIFDDQFSVERPDGSNFTLKIRSTKLEDSAMYFCASSEGQGADTQYFGPGTRLTVL.

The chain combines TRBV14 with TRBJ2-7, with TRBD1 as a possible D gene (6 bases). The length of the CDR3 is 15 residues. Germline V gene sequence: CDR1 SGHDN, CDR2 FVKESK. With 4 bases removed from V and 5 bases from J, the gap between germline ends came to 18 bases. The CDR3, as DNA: TGTGCCAGCAGCCCCACCTGGACAGTAGGCGACGAGCAGTACTTC. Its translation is CASSPTWTVGDEQYF.

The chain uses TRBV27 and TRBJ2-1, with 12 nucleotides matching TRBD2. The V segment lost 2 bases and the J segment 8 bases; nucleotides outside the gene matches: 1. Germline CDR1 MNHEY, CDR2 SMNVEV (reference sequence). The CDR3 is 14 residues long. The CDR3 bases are TGTGCCAGCAGTTTACTAGCGGGAGGGTATGAGCAGTTCTTC. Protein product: CASSLLAGGYEQFF.

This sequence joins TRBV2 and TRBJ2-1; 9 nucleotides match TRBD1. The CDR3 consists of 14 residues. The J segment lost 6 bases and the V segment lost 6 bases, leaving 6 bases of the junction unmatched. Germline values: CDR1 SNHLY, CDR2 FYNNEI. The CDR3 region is CASSTNRGLNEQFF. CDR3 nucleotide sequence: TGTGCCAGCAGCACTAACAGGGGGCTCAATGAGCAGTTCTTC. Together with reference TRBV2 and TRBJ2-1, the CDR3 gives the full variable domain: EPEVTQTPSHQVTQMGQEVILRCVPISNHLYFYWYRQILGQKVEFLVSFYNNEISEKSEIFDDQFSVERPDGSNFTLKIRSTKLEDSAMYFCASSTNRGLNEQFFGPGTRLTVL.

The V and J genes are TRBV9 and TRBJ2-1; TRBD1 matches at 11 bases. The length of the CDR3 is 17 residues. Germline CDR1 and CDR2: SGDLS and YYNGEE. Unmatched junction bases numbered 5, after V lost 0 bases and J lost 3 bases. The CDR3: CASSVVPGTGGYNEQFF. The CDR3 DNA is TGTGCCAGCAGCGTAGTTCCCGGGACAGGGGGCTACAATGAGCAGTTCTTC.

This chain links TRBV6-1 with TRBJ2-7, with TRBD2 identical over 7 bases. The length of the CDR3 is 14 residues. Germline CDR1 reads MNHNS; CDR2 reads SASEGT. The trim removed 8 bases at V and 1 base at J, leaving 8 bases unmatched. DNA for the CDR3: TGTGCCAGCCAGGGCGGGAGCTTATCCTACGAGCAGTACTTC. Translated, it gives CASQGGSLSYEQYF.

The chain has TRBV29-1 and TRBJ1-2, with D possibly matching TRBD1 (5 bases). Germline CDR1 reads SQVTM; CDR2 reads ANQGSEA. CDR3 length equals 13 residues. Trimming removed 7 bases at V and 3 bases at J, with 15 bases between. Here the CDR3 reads CSAQGRGDYGYTF. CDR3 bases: TGCAGCGCCCAAGGCCGGGGGGACTATGGCTACACCTTC.